The T cell receptor (beta chain) described here comes from a study of CD8+ T cells in alopecia areata. Study-wide findings and caveats: Lesional scalp, notably in alopecia totalis/universalis, had clonality above that of normal scalp.

RNA extraction and reverse transcription yielded cDNA as sequencing template. TCRdb's table, derived via immunoSEQ multiplex PCR, lists solely in-frame clones and lacks some. The sample has roughly 120,000 clones, 30% to 40% seen once; the top ten hold 3% to 3.5%. As concerns this clone: Its antigen is undetermined.

Germline V gives CDR1 SGHRS, CDR2 YFSETQ. The CDR3 consists of 14 residues. Trimming stripped 4 bases from V and 1 base from J, with 11 bases between. Sample: CD4+ T cells sorted from blood. The J gene is TRBJ2-5, the V gene TRBV5-1; a weak D match, TRBD2 (5 bases). This clonotype originated in a human donor with alopecia areata. This CDR3 reads CASSLDRGQETQYF. The CDR3 nucleotides are TGCGCCAGCAGCCTAGACCGGGGCCAAGAGACCCAGTACTTC.